These T cell receptor beta chains were read from a single sample in a study of shared clonotypes between healthy human individuals. Clones were sequenced by immunoSEQ multiplex PCR, and TCRdb holds only the in-frame ones, with some missing. The sample contains around 610,000 clones, roughly 95% of which appear only once. Sample: naive CD8+ T cells sorted from blood. The receptors stem from a woman aged 30 to 39 in good health. Both conserved end residues are part of each CDR3. The order of the fields is J gene, D gene, V gene, CDR3 protein, CDR3 DNA. The D gene is left open where the match is weak.

>TRBJ2-3|.|TRBV4-1
CASSQVSQGTTDTQYF
TGCGCCAGCAGCCAAGTGTCACAGGGTACGACAGATACGCAGTATTTT
>TRBJ2-1|TRBD1|TRBV19
CASSIRRVGQGHNEQFF
TGTGCCAGTAGTATTCGTCGGGTGGGACAGGGACACAATGAGCAGTTCTTC
>TRBJ2-1|.|TRBV9
CASSVEGSVNNEQFF
TGTGCCAGCAGCGTAGAAGGGAGCGTGAACAATGAGCAGTTCTTC
>TRBJ2-1|.|TRBV5-6
CASSLSGPSSYNEQFF
TGTGCCAGCAGCCTGAGCGGGCCAAGCTCCTACAATGAGCAGTTCTTC
>TRBJ2-2|TRBD2|TRBV28
CASRPPETSGDTGELFF
TGTGCCAGCAGACCTCCTGAGACTAGCGGGGACACCGGGGAGCTGTTTTTT
>TRBJ1-6|.|TRBV19
CASSPDPQNYNSPLHF
TGTGCCAGTAGCCCGGATCCACAGAACTATAATTCACCCCTCCACTTT
>TRBJ2-7|.|TRBV27
CASSPDGWAYEQYF
TGTGCCAGCAGTCCGGACGGGTGGGCCTACGAGCAGTACTTC
>TRBJ2-7|.|TRBV5-1
CASSLDTGYEQYF
TGCGCCAGCAGCTTAGACACGGGATACGAGCAGTACTTC
>TRBJ2-5|TRBD1|TRBV28
CASYRYPSLAGQGEETQYF
TGTGCCAGCTACCGTTACCCCTCCCTGGCGGGACAGGGGGAAGAGACCCAGTACTTC
>TRBJ2-7|TRBD2|TRBV29-1
CSAGGGESTYEQYF
TGCAGCGCTGGGGGGGGTGAGTCCACTTACGAGCAGTACTTC
>TRBJ1-1|.|TRBV6-1
CASSEDARMNTEAFF
TGTGCCAGCAGTGAAGATGCCAGAATGAACACTGAAGCTTTCTTT